This T cell receptor (beta chain) was recovered during a study of shared clonotypes between healthy human individuals. The germline V gene has CDR1 MNHNS and CDR2 SASEGT. Trimming took 2 bases from V and 6 from J; bases not matched to a gene: 6. The CDR3 contains 16 residues. This table comes from immunoSEQ multiplex PCR, and its TCRdb copy is limited to in-frame clones, with some not included. The sample contains roughly 2 million clones, about 95% of which appear only once. Sample: naive CD4+ T cells sorted from blood. Indicated subset: CD45RA+ positively selected. V is TRBV6-1 and J is TRBJ2-2; 10 positions match TRBD1. The TCR sequence derives from a man younger than 35 in good health. DNA for the CDR3: TGTGCCAGCAGTGAACGAATGACAGGGGGCCCCGGGGAGCTGTTTTTT. Its translation is CASSERMTGGPGELFF.